A single sample is the source of the 29 T cell receptor beta chains below, sequenced in a study of regulatory T cells in long-lasting Graves disease. This sample's time point: persistent/refractory GD, antithyroid drugs over 5 years with positive TRAb. Preparation of the TCR library used RNA extracted from PBMCs. Combining iRepertoire HTBI primers with Arm-PCR of CDR3 regions, the authors built TCR beta libraries. In TCRdb, the multiplex PCR reads were re-called with MiXCR into one record per CDR3 protein. The repertoire includes about 660,000 distinct CDR3 sequences, around 32% of them detected once, and about 42% sits in the top ten. The sample in question was peripheral blood mononuclear cells (PBMCs), obtained when the disease was refractory, from a patient treated with antithyroid drugs. Source of these receptors: a female donor with Graves disease.

The chain uses TRBV19 and TRBJ1-1; 8 bases line up with TRBD1. J lost 4 bases, V lost 1 base, and 5 bases had no gene match. Germline-derived CDR1 and CDR2 are LNHDA and SQIVND (reference sequence). The CDR3 extends over 15 amino acids. The CDR3: CASSIGTGRSTEAFF. CDR3 sequence (DNA): TGTGCCAGTAGTATAGGGACAGGGAGATCCACTGAAGCTTTCTTT.

This clonotype was seen a handful of times. The V gene is TRBV6-2 or TRBV6-3, the J gene TRBJ1-2; D gene ambiguous. V shed 2 bases and J shed 8 bases, with 9 bases lying between them. This CDR3 spans 12 amino acids. Germline loops: CDR1 MNHEY, CDR2 SVGEGT. CDR3 loop: CASSYQATGYTF. The CDR3 nucleotides are TGTGCCAGCAGTTACCAGGCGACCGGCTACACCTTC.

The rearrangement uses TRBV3-1 and TRBJ1-1; a weak D match, TRBD1 (6 bases). Germline loops: CDR1 LGHDT, CDR2 YNNKEL (reference sequence). V was cut by 1 base and J by 1 base, with 7 bases left in between. The CDR3 spans 14 residues. CDR3 protein: CASSQGGQNTEAFF. The CDR3 coding sequence is TGTGCCAGCAGCCAAGGGGGGCAGAACACTGAAGCTTTCTTT. Variable domain in full (rest from reference TRBV3-1 and TRBJ1-1): DTAVSQTPKYLVTQMGNDKSIKCEQNLGHDTMYWYKQDSKKFLKIMFSYNNKELIINETVPNRFSPKSPDKAHLNLHINSLELGDSAVYFCASSQGGQNTEAFFGQGTRLTVV.

The chain combines TRBV20-1 with TRBJ2-1, with D maybe TRBD2 (6 bases). V lost 5 bases to trimming and J lost 0 bases, with 17 bases between them. The CDR3 consists of 16 residues. CDR1 and CDR2 from the germline V gene are DFQATT and SNEGSKA (reference sequence). The chain's CDR3 is CSAAPGSGSSYNEQFF. CDR3 in DNA: TGCAGTGCTGCGCCTGGTAGCGGAAGCTCCTACAATGAGCAGTTCTTC.

This clonotype was seen a handful of times. The chain recombines TRBV6-2 or TRBV6-3 with TRBJ1-3; D unclear. Germline CDR1 reads MNHEY; CDR2 reads SVGEGT. The CDR3 has 17 amino acids. V lost 5 bases, J lost 0 bases, and 17 bases lay in between. The CDR3 sequence is CASSEIGGSLSGNTIYF. The DNA for the CDR3 is TGTGCCAGCAGTGAAATTGGTGGCAGTCTCTCTGGAAACACCATATATTTT.

This clonotype was seen ten or more times. V gene TRBV7-3 combines with J gene TRBJ2-5; D remains ambiguous. Germline CDR1 and CDR2: SGHTA and FQGTGA. The V end was cut by 5 bases, the J end by 3 bases, with 7 bases between. CDR3 length: 12 residues. CDR3 sequence reads: CASSATEETQYF. DNA for the CDR3: TGTGCCAGCAGCGCAACAGAAGAGACCCAGTACTTC.

This chain links TRBV12-3 or TRBV12-4 with TRBJ1-5; D is unresolved. The CDR3 has 14 amino acids. Trimming removed 3 bases from V and 2 bases from J, with 8 bases in between. As DNA, the CDR3 is TGTGCCAGCAGTTTTAACTTAGGCAATCAGCCCCAGCATTTT. It translates to CASSFNLGNQPQHF.

As for this clonotype: The conserved phenylalanine or tryptophan is not found at the CDR3 terminus, so this likely reflects a read error. Here the CDR3 DNA reads TGTGCCAGCAGCGAAGGGACAGTGAACACTGAAGCTTTCCTT. Encoded protein: CASSEGTVNTEAFL. The chain combines TRBV28 with TRBJ1-1; 7 bases line up with TRBD1. CDR1 and CDR2 (germline): MDHEN, SYDVKM. V was pared by 6 bases and J by 0 bases, with 4 bases of the junction left unmatched. The CDR3 consists of 14 residues.

This clonotype was seen at least ten times. V is TRBV10-3 and J is TRBJ2-5, with 10 nucleotides matching TRBD2. Germline V gives CDR1 ENHRY, CDR2 SYGVKD. The CDR3 covers 16 residues. V dropped 3 bases and J dropped 4; count of bases not matched to a gene: 8. In DNA form, the CDR3 reads TGTGCCATCAGTGACCGGGCTAGCGGGAGCGGAGAGACCCAGTACTTC. Protein product: CAISDRASGSGETQYF.

V gene TRBV4-1 combines with J gene TRBJ2-7; weak D call: TRBD1 (5 bases). The V gene lost 0 bases and the J gene lost 0 bases, with 12 bases spanning the gap. Per germline, CDR1 MGHRA and CDR2 YSYEKL. The CDR3 extends over 16 amino acids. The CDR3 loop is CASSQDVKGYSYEQYF. CDR3 DNA sequence: TGCGCCAGCAGCCAAGATGTGAAGGGGTACTCCTACGAGCAGTACTTC.

There are a few counts of this clonotype. The rearrangement links TRBV5-1 to TRBJ1-2; the match to TRBD1 covers 11 bases. V trimming: 3 bases; J trimming: 6 bases; junction bases outside the gene matches: 4. The CDR3 covers 14 residues. CDR1 SGHRS and CDR2 YFSETQ come from the germline V gene. CDR3 bases: TGCGCCAGCAGCTGGACAGGGGGCGCGAATGGCTACACCTTC. This codes for CASSWTGGANGYTF.

This clonotype was detected many times. V and J are TRBV11-2 and TRBJ1-1; TRBD1 aligns across 8 bases. Unmatched junction bases numbered 6, after V lost 5 bases and J lost 1 base. CDR3 length equals 15 residues. Per germline, CDR1 SGHAT and CDR2 FQNNGV. The CDR3, as DNA: TGTGCCAGCAGCCGAAACAGGGGGGGGAACACTGAAGCTTTCTTT. This codes for CASSRNRGGNTEAFF. Supplemented by reference TRBV11-2 and TRBJ1-1, the full variable domain reads EAGVAQSPRYKIIEKRQSVAFWCNPISGHATLYWYQQILGQGPKLLIQFQNNGVVDDSQLPKDRFSAERLKGVDSTLKIQPAKLEDSAVYLCASSRNRGGNTEAFFGQGTRLTVV.

This clonotype was detected only a few times. The CDR3 bases are TGTGCCAGCAGTGAAGCGCTTCACAAGAACACTGAAGCTTTCTTT. As protein: CASSEALHKNTEAFF. The chain has TRBV2 and TRBJ1-1, with D unclear. Trimming left V 0 bases short and J 1 base short, with 9 bases between. CDR1 is SNHLY and CDR2 is FYNNEI in the germline V gene. The CDR3 has 15 amino acids.

Turning to this clonotype: Given the absence of the conserved phenylalanine or tryptophan at the CDR3 end, a read error is likely. The gene calls are TRBV12-3 or TRBV12-4 and TRBJ2-7; unclear D gene. Trimming took 4 bases from V and 4 from J, leaving 11 bases between them. This CDR3 is 13 amino acids long. Here the CDR3 reads CASSSVLLYEQYL. The CDR3 DNA sequence: TGTGCCAGCAGTTCGGTCCTTTTGTACGAGCAGTACCTC.

The J gene is TRBJ1-2, the V gene TRBV12-3 or TRBV12-4, with a weak D call TRBD1 (5 bases). The CDR3 extends over 15 amino acids. Trimming took 3 bases from V and 4 from J, leaving 15 bases between them. CDR3 in amino acids: CASSFRQSGVYGYTF. The CDR3 nucleotides read TGTGCCAGCAGTTTTAGACAGTCGGGGGTCTATGGCTACACCTTC.

The table lists this clonotype with many counts. The rearrangement uses TRBV12-3 or TRBV12-4 and TRBJ1-1; D perhaps matches TRBD1 (5 bases). The CDR3 is 15 amino acids. The V end was cut by 4 bases, the J end by 11 bases, with 23 bases between. The CDR3 loop is CASSSGAGRGGDAFF. As DNA, the CDR3 is TGTGCCAGCAGTTCCGGGGCAGGCCGGGGGGGTGATGCTTTCTTT.

The chain joins TRBV12-3 or TRBV12-4 to TRBJ2-4; 9 positions match TRBD2. The CDR3 totals 16 residues. The ends lost 5 bases at V and 0 bases at J; junction bases unmatched: 5. The CDR3 protein is CASSLLAGLAKNIQYF. CDR3 bases: TGTGCCAGCAGTCTACTAGCGGGCCTAGCCAAAAACATTCAGTACTTC.

Only a few counts were recorded for this clonotype. The genes are TRBV11-2 and TRBJ1-2; D unclear. Trimming stripped 1 base from V and 8 bases from J, with 11 bases between. Germline values: CDR1 SGHAT, CDR2 FQNNGV. The CDR3 extends over 13 amino acids. The CDR3 loop reads CASSLGSSLGYTF. In DNA, the CDR3 is TGTGCCAGCAGCTTAGGGTCCTCACTAGGCTACACCTTC.

This clonotype was observed many times. One junction end does not reproduce the germline sequence, and a read error may be involved. J is TRBJ1-5 and V is TRBV27; TRBD1 matches at 10 bases. The CDR3 sequence is 13 residues long. Germline V gene data show CDR1 as MNHEY and CDR2 as SMNVEV (reference sequence). Written as DNA, the CDR3 is TGCGCCAGCAGACAGGGGGCCCGTCAGCCCCAGCATTTT. It encodes CASRQGARQPQHF.

This clonotype was observed a handful of times. One end of the junction is discordant with germline, which a read error may explain. This sequence joins TRBV7-2 and TRBJ2-7; 9 positions match TRBD1. Per the germline V gene, CDR1 is SGHTA and CDR2 is FQGNSA. The CDR3 length is 16 residues. The CDR3 coding sequence is TGTGCCAGCAGCGTAGCCGGGACAGGGTTTTCCTACGAGCAGTACTTC. It codes for CASSVAGTGFSYEQYF.

The table lists this clonotype with many counts. This chain joins TRBV12-3 or TRBV12-4 and TRBJ1-5, with D unresolved. V was shortened by 2 bases and J by 6 bases, with 8 bases between the two germline ends. The CDR3 spans 13 residues. The CDR3: CASSLREVQPQHF. The CDR3 bases are TGTGCCAGCAGTTTACGGGAGGTTCAGCCCCAGCATTTT.

This chain joins TRBV2 and TRBJ1-1; D remains ambiguous. Germline values: CDR1 SNHLY, CDR2 FYNNEI. CDR3 length: 14 amino acids. V was shortened by 6 bases and J by 1 base, with 12 bases between the two germline ends. The CDR3 DNA follows: TGTGCCAGCAGCTTTTTTGGTTCGAACACTGAAGCTTTCTTT. Its translation is CASSFFGSNTEAFF.

The chain recombines TRBV11-2 with TRBJ2-3; 9 bases are a match to TRBD2. The CDR3 length is 16 residues. Germline-derived CDR1 and CDR2 are SGHAT and FQNNGV. V was clipped by 2 bases and J by 2 bases; unmatched bases: 5. The CDR3 loop is CASSLLLAGLTDTQYF. In DNA form, the CDR3 reads TGTGCCAGCAGCTTATTACTAGCGGGCCTCACAGATACGCAGTATTTT.

There are many counts of this clonotype. CDR3 sequence (DNA): TGTGCCAGCAGTTTTGGATGGGGACACGGAAATCAAAACGCCATGAACACTGAAGCTTTCTTT. Its translation is CASSFGWGHGNQNAMNTEAFF. The rearrangement links TRBV12-3 or TRBV12-4 to TRBJ1-1; TRBD1 might be the D (6 bases). V lost 3 bases and J 0 bases, leaving 29 bases between the germline ends. CDR3 size: 21 residues.

This clonotype was detected a few times. This chain uses TRBV11-2 with TRBJ1-4; D is undetermined. This CDR3 spans 16 amino acids. V lost 5 bases and J 5 bases, leaving 18 bases between the germline ends. Looked up from germline, CDR1 is SGHAT and CDR2 is FQNNGV. The CDR3 here is CASSDRPLRLNEKLFF. In nucleotides, the CDR3 is TGTGCCAGCAGCGACCGACCCCTCCGTCTCAATGAAAAACTGTTTTTT.

A few counts support this clonotype. This rearrangement joins TRBV20-1 to TRBJ2-5; the D gene is possibly TRBD1 (6 bases). V was clipped by 3 bases and J by 2 bases, with 10 bases between them. The germline gives CDR1 DFQATT, CDR2 SNEGSKA (reference sequence). The CDR3 spans 13 residues. The CDR3 DNA sequence: TGCAGTGCTAGCTACACAGGGCAAGAGACCCAGTACTTC. Its translation: CSASYTGQETQYF.

At least ten counts were recorded for this clonotype. This chain uses TRBV2 with TRBJ1-1; unclear D gene. In germline, CDR1 is SNHLY, CDR2 FYNNEI. The CDR3 is 15 amino acids. Trimming removed 7 bases from V and 5 bases from J, with 20 bases in between. The CDR3 DNA is TGTGCCAGCACCGGTGGGGTTTTGACTGGGACTGAAGCTTTCTTT. This codes for CASTGGVLTGTEAFF.

This clonotype was recorded at least ten times. V usage is TRBV28 and J usage is TRBJ1-4, with D possibly TRBD1 on 5 matching bases. CDR1 and CDR2 from the germline V gene are MDHEN and SYDVKM. V lost 2 bases and J lost 13, with 11 bases in between. The CDR3 sequence is 12 residues long. This CDR3 reads CASSLITGRLFF. In DNA, the CDR3 is TGTGCCAGCAGTTTAATAACAGGAAGACTGTTTTTT.

This clonotype was seen ten or more times. V and J are TRBV30 and TRBJ1-4; a weak D match, TRBD1 (5 bases). The ends were cut back, 1 base at V and 6 bases at J, with 15 bases in the middle. Germline V lookup: CDR1 GTSNPN, CDR2 SVGIG (reference sequence). This CDR3 is 15 amino acids long. CDR3 loop: CAWSGATVGDEKLFF. Written as DNA, the CDR3 is TGTGCCTGGAGTGGGGCGACAGTTGGAGATGAAAAACTGTTTTTT.